The 9 T cell receptor beta chains below come from one sample, sequenced in a study of shared clonotypes between healthy human individuals. Libraries were prepared by immunoSEQ multiplex PCR; TCRdb keeps only in-frame clonotypes and omits some of them. The sample has 2,100,000 or so clones; nearly 97% are singletons. The material sequenced was naive CD4+ T cells sorted from blood. Subset in this sample: CD45RA+ positively selected. The receptors shown here come from a man younger than 30 in good health.

The chain joins TRBV19 to TRBJ1-1; D is undetermined. Germline CDR1 and CDR2: LNHDA and SQIVND (reference sequence). This CDR3 has 15 amino acids. Trimming stripped 6 bases from V and 0 bases from J, with 14 bases between. The CDR3 loop reads CASRGDARLNTEAFF. The DNA for the CDR3 is TGTGCCAGTAGAGGAGATGCAAGGTTGAACACTGAAGCTTTCTTT.

The J gene is TRBJ2-7, the V gene TRBV6-1; 8 bases agree with TRBD1. After removal of 6 bases from V and 0 bases from J, the junction contained 7 bases not matched to a gene. CDR1 is MNHNS and CDR2 is SASEGT in the germline V gene. This CDR3 region has 15 residues. CDR3 loop: CASRRGQDPSYEQYF. CDR3 nucleotides: TGTGCCAGCAGAAGGGGACAGGACCCCTCCTACGAGCAGTACTTC.

This chain uses TRBV2 with TRBJ2-2; D not resolved. The CDR3 is 12 residues long. With 5 bases removed from V and 4 bases from J, the gap between germline ends came to 5 bases. Germline assignment: CDR1 SNHLY and CDR2 FYNNEI. In DNA form, the CDR3 reads TGTGCCAGCAGTCCTACCACCGGGGAGCTGTTTTTT. Its translation is CASSPTTGELFF.

V gene TRBV28 combines with J gene TRBJ2-3; possibly TRBD2 for D (6 bases). The ends were cut back, 4 bases at V and 4 bases at J, with 12 bases in the middle. Germline loops: CDR1 MDHEN, CDR2 SYDVKM. The CDR3 spans 14 residues. CDR3 protein: CASSSLAWADTQYF. Written as DNA, the CDR3 is TGTGCCAGCAGTTCCCTAGCGTGGGCAGATACGCAGTATTTT.

The CDR3 DNA reads TGTGCCAGCAGTTTACTGAGGACGCTGGACTCCTACGAGCAGTACTTC. Protein: CASSLLRTLDSYEQYF. The chain employs TRBV27 and TRBJ2-7; D remains unclear. Trimming cost V 2 bases and J 0 bases, with 14 bases left between them. The CDR3 extends over 16 amino acids. Germline loops: CDR1 MNHEY, CDR2 SMNVEV (reference sequence).

J is TRBJ2-3 and V is TRBV28, with TRBD1 as a possible D gene (6 bases). There are 15 residues in the CDR3. The V end was cut by 8 bases, the J end by 0 bases, with 15 bases between. CDR1 and CDR2 (germline): MDHEN, SYDVKM. This CDR3 is CASPPTGPSTDTQYF. CDR3 coding DNA: TGTGCCAGCCCCCCGACAGGCCCTAGCACAGATACGCAGTATTTT.

The V gene is TRBV6-5, the J gene TRBJ1-5; a weak D match, TRBD1 (6 bases). The germline gives CDR1 MNHEY, CDR2 SVGAGI. V shed 8 bases and J shed 0 bases, with 8 bases lying between them. This CDR3 comprises 13 residues. The CDR3 DNA sequence: TGTGCCAGCGGGACAACTAGCAATCAGCCCCAGCATTTT. This codes for CASGTTSNQPQHF.

The chain combines TRBV5-4 with TRBJ2-1; the D call may be TRBD1 or TRBD2 (5 bases each). V lost 4 bases and J 9 bases, leaving 20 bases between the germline ends. Germline CDR1 reads SGHNT; CDR2 reads YYREEE (reference sequence). The CDR3 loop spans 15 amino acids. This chain's CDR3 is CASSQGQWGSGEQFF. CDR3 DNA sequence: TGTGCCAGCAGCCAAGGCCAGTGGGGGTCGGGTGAGCAGTTCTTC.

This chain connects TRBV25-1 to TRBJ2-1; 10 bases match TRBD2. CDR3 length equals 15 residues. Germline CDR1 reads MGHDK; CDR2 reads SYGVNS. After removal of 8 bases from V and 7 bases from J, the junction contained 11 bases not matched to a gene. The DNA for the CDR3 is TGTGCCAGCGGATTTGGAGCGGGAGGGGGGAATGAGCAGTTCTTC. Translating it yields CASGFGAGGGNEQFF. The whole variable domain, remainder taken from reference TRBV25-1 and TRBJ2-1, is EADIYQTPRYLVIGTGKKITLECSQTMGHDKMYWYQQDPGMELHLIHYSYGVNSTEKGDLSSESTVSRIRTEHFPLTLESARPSHTSQYLCASGFGAGGGNEQFFGPGTRLTVL.